The 2 T cell receptor beta chains below come from one sample, sequenced in a study of T cell repertoires in cytomegalovirus infection. In TCRdb, the reads were re-called with MiXCR into one record per CDR3 protein. The sample holds under 850,000 distinct CDR3 sequences; approximately 40% are singletons and the top ten take about 2.8%. Sequenced material: PBMCs. The receptors were sampled from a human donor in good health (CMV status not recorded). Some clones in this sample may be carry-over from other donors' samples.

The chain recombines TRBV6-6 with TRBJ1-3; no definite D call. Trimming removed 2 bases at V and 0 bases at J, with 11 bases between. This CDR3 comprises 16 residues. The germline CDR1 and CDR2 sequences are MNHNY and SVGAGI (reference sequence). The CDR3 loop is CASSYLHRSSGNTIYF. CDR3 nucleotide sequence: TGTGCCAGCAGTTACCTCCACAGAAGCTCTGGAAACACCATATATTTT.

V is TRBV28 and J is TRBJ2-5; D possibly corresponds to TRBD2 (6 bases). The CDR3 runs to 15 residues. CDR1 is MDHEN and CDR2 is SYDVKM in the germline V gene. Trimming shortened V by 5 bases and J by 1 base, and 14 bases separated the two germline ends. CDR3 nucleotides: TGTGCCAGCAGTCCCCCGGGACTCTCCCAAGAGACCCAGTACTTC. It yields the protein CASSPPGLSQETQYF.